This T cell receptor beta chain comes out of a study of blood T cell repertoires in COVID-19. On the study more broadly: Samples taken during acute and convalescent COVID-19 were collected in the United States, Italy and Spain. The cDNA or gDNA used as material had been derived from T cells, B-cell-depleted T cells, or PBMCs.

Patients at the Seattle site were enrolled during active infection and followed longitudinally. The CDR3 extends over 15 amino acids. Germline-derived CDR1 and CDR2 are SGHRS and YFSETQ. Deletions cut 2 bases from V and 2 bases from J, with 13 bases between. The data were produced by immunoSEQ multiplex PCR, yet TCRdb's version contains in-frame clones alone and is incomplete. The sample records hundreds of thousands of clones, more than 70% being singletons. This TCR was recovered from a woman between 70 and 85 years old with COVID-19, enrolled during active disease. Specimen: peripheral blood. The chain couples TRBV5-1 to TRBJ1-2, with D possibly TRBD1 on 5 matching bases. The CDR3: CASSFGGSGNYGYTF. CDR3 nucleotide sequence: TGCGCCAGCAGCTTCGGGGGTTCAGGCAACTATGGCTACACCTTC.